The 17 T cell receptor beta chains presented below share a single source sample, sequenced in a study of beta chain features in type 1 diabetes. Sequenced material consisted of expressed TCRB transcripts (all of the isolated RNA was reverse transcribed). TCRdb keeps only in-frame clones here, not all; method: immunoSEQ multiplex PCR. The sample records 130,000 or so clones, roughly 10% being singletons. Sample: central memory CD4+ T cells from blood. These receptors were taken from a middle-aged woman in good health.

This rearrangement joins TRBV14 to TRBJ2-1; 11 bases align to TRBD2. The V and J ends lost 4 bases and 12 bases, in that order; junction bases with no gene match: 8. CDR3 length: 14 residues. Germline V CDR1 and CDR2: SGHDN, FVKESK. The CDR3 protein is CASSPLLAGERQFF. CDR3 nucleotides: TGTGCCAGCAGCCCCCTACTAGCGGGGGAAAGGCAGTTCTTC.

The V call is TRBV6-6, the J call TRBJ2-3; D perhaps matches TRBD2 (6 bases). V shed 5 bases and J shed 11 bases, with 17 bases lying between them. Germline lookup yields CDR1 MNHNY and CDR2 SVGAGI (reference sequence). This CDR3 is built from 13 residues. The CDR3: CASSAGTGNVQYF. The CDR3 region has the DNA TGTGCCAGCAGTGCGGGGACTGGTAACGTGCAGTATTTT.

A few counts support this clone. V is TRBV5-1 and J is TRBJ1-5, with D unresolved. The germline gives CDR1 SGHRS, CDR2 YFSETQ. Trimming removed 4 bases from V and 1 base from J, with 21 bases in between. The CDR3 is 18 amino acids. This CDR3 is CASSNWPYEGTSNQPQHF. DNA for the CDR3: TGCGCCAGCAGCAATTGGCCTTATGAGGGAACCAGCAATCAGCCCCAGCATTTT.

The V call is TRBV7-2, the J call TRBJ2-3; D is perhaps TRBD2 (5 bases). Germline lookup yields CDR1 SGHTA and CDR2 FQGNSA. Trimming stripped 3 bases from V and 2 bases from J, with 15 bases between. This CDR3 has 16 residues. This chain's CDR3 is CASSLGGLGATDTQYF. The CDR3 DNA reads TGTGCCAGCAGCTTGGGTGGCCTGGGAGCCACAGATACGCAGTATTTT.

This clone came up a few times. This chain uses TRBV6-5 with TRBJ2-7; 9 nucleotides match TRBD2. The CDR3 is 15 amino acids. Germline values: CDR1 MNHEY, CDR2 SVGAGI. V gave up 5 bases and J gave up 7 bases; unmatched junction bases: 12. The CDR3 here is CASSPQAGGRKEQYF. CDR3 sequence (DNA): TGTGCCAGCAGTCCCCAAGCGGGGGGCCGAAAAGAGCAGTACTTC.

This clone was observed a handful of times. V and J are TRBV18 and TRBJ2-5; TRBD2 agrees at 10 bases. CDR1 and CDR2 from the germline V gene are KGHSH and LQKENI. Trimming removed 3 bases from V and 5 bases from J; junction bases left unmatched: 3. This CDR3 contains 14 residues. The CDR3 sequence is CASSPGLATETQYF. CDR3 nucleotide sequence: TGTGCCAGCTCACCGGGACTAGCGACCGAGACCCAGTACTTC.

The chain has TRBV25-1 and TRBJ2-5, with 7 bases lining up with TRBD1. This CDR3 is built from 14 residues. Germline V lookup: CDR1 MGHDK, CDR2 SYGVNS. J lost 5 bases, V lost 2 bases, and 5 bases had no gene match. CDR3 coding DNA: TGTGCCAGCAGTGAACTAGACAGGGTTGAGACCCAGTACTTC. Translating it yields CASSELDRVETQYF. The full variable domain, rest sourced from reference TRBV25-1 and TRBJ2-5, is EADIYQTPRYLVIGTGKKITLECSQTMGHDKMYWYQQDPGMELHLIHYSYGVNSTEKGDLSSESTVSRIRTEHFPLTLESARPSHTSQYLCASSELDRVETQYFGPGTRLLVL.

A single count supports this clone. The chain combines TRBV6-6 with TRBJ2-7, with D possibly being TRBD1 (6 bases). V lost 7 bases to trimming and J lost 6 bases, with 19 bases between them. The CDR3 covers 14 residues. CDR1 is MNHNY, CDR2 SVGAGI, per germline (reference sequence). CDR3 coding DNA: TGTGCCAGCACCCCCATACTAACAGGGTCCGAGCAGTACTTC. Protein: CASTPILTGSEQYF.

This clone was seen many times. The CDR3 DNA follows: TGTGCCAGCAGCTTAGAGAACAGGGAAAGGGGCTACACCTTC. This sequence encodes CASSLENRERGYTF. V and J are TRBV7-9 and TRBJ1-2; D perhaps matches TRBD1 (6 bases). V was clipped by 1 base and J by 8 bases, with 14 bases between them. Germline CDR1 reads SEHNR; CDR2 reads FQNEAQ (reference sequence). The length of the CDR3 is 14 residues.

There are a few counts of this clone. The rearrangement joins TRBV9 to TRBJ2-6; D call uncertain. The CDR3 has 14 residues. Trimming pared 2 bases from V and 3 bases from J, leaving 6 bases between. CDR1 is SGDLS and CDR2 is YYNGEE in the germline V gene. Here the CDR3 reads CASSVHGGANVLTF. The CDR3 DNA sequence: TGTGCCAGCAGCGTGCACGGTGGGGCCAACGTCCTGACTTTC.

This rearrangement joins TRBV9 to TRBJ1-2, with D hard to call. V was shortened by 3 bases and J by 7 bases, with 22 bases between the two germline ends. CDR1 SGDLS and CDR2 YYNGEE come from the germline V gene. This CDR3 spans 16 amino acids. In nucleotides, the CDR3 is TGTGCCAGCAGCGCCTCCCCCGTGGAGGGCTCTTCTGGCTACACCTTC. Amino acids: CASSASPVEGSSGYTF.

V and J are TRBV2 and TRBJ2-3; 8 bases map to TRBD2. CDR3 length equals 13 residues. V gave up 7 bases and J gave up 6 bases; unmatched junction bases: 6. Germline-derived CDR1 and CDR2 are SNHLY and FYNNEI. The DNA for the CDR3 is TGTGCCAGCAAGGGACTAGATTTTGATACGCAGTATTTT. Protein: CASKGLDFDTQYF. Supplemented by reference TRBV2 and TRBJ2-3, the full variable domain reads EPEVTQTPSHQVTQMGQEVILRCVPISNHLYFYWYRQILGQKVEFLVSFYNNEISEKSEIFDDQFSVERPDGSNFTLKIRSTKLEDSAMYFCASKGLDFDTQYFGPGTRLTVL.

V usage is TRBV5-1 and J usage is TRBJ2-1; TRBD1 aligns across 7 bases. Germline V gene sequence: CDR1 SGHRS, CDR2 YFSETQ. The CDR3 is 14 residues long. J was trimmed by 2 bases and V by 4 bases; bases with no gene match: 3. In DNA form, the CDR3 reads TGCGCCAGCAGCCGGGACAGACCCTACAATGAGCAGTTCTTC. Its translation is CASSRDRPYNEQFF.

This clone was counted a few times. The chain uses TRBV7-9 and TRBJ2-1; perhaps TRBD2 as D (6 bases). Trimming shortened V by 5 bases and J by 7 bases, and 21 bases separated the two germline ends. Per germline, CDR1 SEHNR and CDR2 FQNEAQ (reference sequence). The CDR3 is 16 amino acids. The CDR3 spells CASSLRGSASVNEQFF. CDR3 coding DNA: TGTGCCAGCAGCCTTAGGGGATCGGCTAGCGTGAATGAGCAGTTCTTC.

This clone was recorded a few times. This chain links TRBV7-2 with TRBJ1-2; no clear D. V was clipped by 4 bases and J by 4 bases, with 7 bases between them. Germline lookup yields CDR1 SGHTA and CDR2 FQGNSA. This CDR3 is 12 amino acids long. CDR3 nucleotide sequence: TGTGCCAGCAGCTCGCAGGCCTATGGCTACACCTTC. Amino acid sequence: CASSSQAYGYTF.

The chain joins TRBV6-9 to TRBJ2-5, with D hard to call. The CDR3 has 16 residues. Germline loops: CDR1 MNHGY, CDR2 SVAAGI. Trimming took 2 bases from V and 4 from J, leaving 17 bases between them. The CDR3 DNA follows: TGTGCCAGCAGTTATCTCTCTGGTAGTGAAAGAGAGACCCAGTACTTC. It encodes CASSYLSGSERETQYF.

This clone appeared a few times. The V call is TRBV18, the J call TRBJ1-5; D is possibly TRBD1 (5 bases). The CDR3 is made up of 14 amino acids. V was pared by 3 bases and J by 4 bases, with 10 bases between. The germline V gene has CDR1 KGHSH and CDR2 LQKENI. CDR3 DNA: TGTGCCAGCTCACCTGAAAGGGGAAATCAGCCCCAGCATTTT. Protein product: CASSPERGNQPQHF.